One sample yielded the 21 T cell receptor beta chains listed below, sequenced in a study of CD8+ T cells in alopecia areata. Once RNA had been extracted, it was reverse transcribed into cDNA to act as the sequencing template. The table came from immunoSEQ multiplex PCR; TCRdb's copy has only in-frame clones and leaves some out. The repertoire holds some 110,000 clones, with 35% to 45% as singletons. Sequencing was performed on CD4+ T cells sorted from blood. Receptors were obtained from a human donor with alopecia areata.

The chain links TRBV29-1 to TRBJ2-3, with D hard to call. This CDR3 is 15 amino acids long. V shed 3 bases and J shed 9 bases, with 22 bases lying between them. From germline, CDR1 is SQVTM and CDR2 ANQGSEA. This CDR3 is CSVEVGSLLGNTQYF. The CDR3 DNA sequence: TGCAGCGTTGAGGTCGGCAGCCTCCTAGGTAACACGCAGTATTTT.

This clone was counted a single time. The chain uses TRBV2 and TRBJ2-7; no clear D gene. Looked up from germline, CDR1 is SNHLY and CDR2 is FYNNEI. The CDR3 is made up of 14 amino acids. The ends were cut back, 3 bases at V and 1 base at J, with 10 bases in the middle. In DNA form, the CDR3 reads TGTGCCAGCAGTGACCCTCATCCTTCCTACGAGCAGTACTTC. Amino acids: CASSDPHPSYEQYF.

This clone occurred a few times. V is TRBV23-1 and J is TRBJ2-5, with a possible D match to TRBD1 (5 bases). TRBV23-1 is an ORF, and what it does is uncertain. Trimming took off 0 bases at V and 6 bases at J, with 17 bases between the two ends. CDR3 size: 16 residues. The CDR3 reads CASSQSVRGRVKTQYF. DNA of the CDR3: TGCGCCAGCAGTCAATCGGTTCGCGGCAGGGTAAAGACCCAGTACTTC.

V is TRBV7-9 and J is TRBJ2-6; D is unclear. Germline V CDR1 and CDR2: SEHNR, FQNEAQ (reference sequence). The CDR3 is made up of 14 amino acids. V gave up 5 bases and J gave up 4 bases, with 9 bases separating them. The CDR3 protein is CASSPLEGANVLTF. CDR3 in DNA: TGTGCCAGCAGCCCCCTCGAAGGGGCCAACGTCCTGACTTTC. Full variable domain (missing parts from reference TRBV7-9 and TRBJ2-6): DTGVSQNPRHKITKRGQNVTFRCDPISEHNRLYWYRQTLGQGPEFLTYFQNEAQLEKSRLLSDRFSAERPKGSFSTLEIQRTEQGDSAMYLCASSPLEGANVLTFGAGSRLTVL.

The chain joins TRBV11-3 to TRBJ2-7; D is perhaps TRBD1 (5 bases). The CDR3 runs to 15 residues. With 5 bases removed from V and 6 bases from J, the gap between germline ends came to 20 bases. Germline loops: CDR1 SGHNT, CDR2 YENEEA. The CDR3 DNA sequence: TGTGCCAGCAGCCTTCAATCAGGGAATTTTATCGAGCAGTACTTC. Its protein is CASSLQSGNFIEQYF.

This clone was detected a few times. The DNA for the CDR3 is TGTGCCAGCAGAAGTACCTTTAACACCGGGGAGCTGTTTTTT. Amino acids: CASRSTFNTGELFF. The chain has TRBV9 and TRBJ2-2, with D uncertain. This CDR3 has 14 amino acids. V lost 5 bases, J lost 2 bases, and 10 bases lay in between. Germline values: CDR1 SGDLS, CDR2 YYNGEE.

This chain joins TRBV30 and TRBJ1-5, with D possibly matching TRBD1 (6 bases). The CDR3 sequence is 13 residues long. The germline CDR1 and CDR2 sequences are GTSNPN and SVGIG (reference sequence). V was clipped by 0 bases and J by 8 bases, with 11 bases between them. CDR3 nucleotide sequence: TGTGCCTGGAGTGTACAGGGAGTGGAGCCCCAGCATTTT. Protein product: CAWSVQGVEPQHF.

CDR3 residues: CSVRWGAGQPQHF. The CDR3 DNA sequence: TGCAGCGTCCGATGGGGGGCAGGGCAGCCCCAGCATTTT. J is TRBJ1-5 and V is TRBV29-1; possible D gene TRBD1, 6 bases. V was clipped by 6 bases and J by 7 bases, with 16 bases between them. CDR1 and CDR2 (germline): SQVTM, ANQGSEA. The CDR3 is made up of 13 amino acids.

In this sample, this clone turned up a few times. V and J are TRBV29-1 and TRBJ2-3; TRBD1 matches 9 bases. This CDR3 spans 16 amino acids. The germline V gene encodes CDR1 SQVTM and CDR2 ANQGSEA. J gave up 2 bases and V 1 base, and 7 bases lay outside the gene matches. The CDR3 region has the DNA TGCAGCGTTGAAGCCCTCGGGACAGGGCCCACAGATACGCAGTATTTT. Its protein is CSVEALGTGPTDTQYF.

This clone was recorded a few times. Here the CDR3 reads CASSFGSSDEQFF. CDR3 bases: TGTGCCAGCAGTTTTGGGAGCTCGGATGAGCAGTTCTTC. The genes are TRBV28 and TRBJ2-1; perhaps TRBD2 as D (5 bases). The CDR3 loop spans 13 amino acids. The germline V gene encodes CDR1 MDHEN and CDR2 SYDVKM. V dropped 3 bases and J dropped 8 bases, with 11 bases sitting between them.

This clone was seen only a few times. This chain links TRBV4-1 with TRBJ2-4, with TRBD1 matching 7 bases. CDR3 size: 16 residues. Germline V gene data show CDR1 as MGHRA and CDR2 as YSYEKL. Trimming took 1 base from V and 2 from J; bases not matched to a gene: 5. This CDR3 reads CASSQGWGQTKNIQYF. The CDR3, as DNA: TGCGCCAGCAGCCAAGGGTGGGGACAGACCAAAAACATTCAGTACTTC.

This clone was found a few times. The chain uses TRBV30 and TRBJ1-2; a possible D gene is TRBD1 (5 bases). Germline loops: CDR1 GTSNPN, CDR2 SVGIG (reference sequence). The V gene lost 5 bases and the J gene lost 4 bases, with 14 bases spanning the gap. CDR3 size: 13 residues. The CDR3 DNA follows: TGTGCCTGGGGGGCCTACGACAGCTATGGCTACACCTTC. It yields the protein CAWGAYDSYGYTF. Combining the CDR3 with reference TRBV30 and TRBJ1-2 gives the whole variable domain SQTIHQWPATLVQPVGSPLSLECTVEGTSNPNLYWYRQAAGRGLQLLFYSVGIGQISSEVPQNLSASRPQDRQFILSSKKLLLSDSGFYLCAWGAYDSYGYTFGSGTRLTVV.

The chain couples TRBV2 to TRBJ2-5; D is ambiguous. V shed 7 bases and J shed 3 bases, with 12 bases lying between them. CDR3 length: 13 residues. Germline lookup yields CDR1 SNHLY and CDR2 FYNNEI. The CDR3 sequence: CASKPGLKETQYF. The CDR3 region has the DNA TGTGCCAGCAAACCGGGCCTCAAAGAGACCCAGTACTTC.

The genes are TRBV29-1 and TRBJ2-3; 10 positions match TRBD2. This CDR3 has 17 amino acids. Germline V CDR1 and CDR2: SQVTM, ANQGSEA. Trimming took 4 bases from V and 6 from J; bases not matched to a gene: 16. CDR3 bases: TGCAGCGTTGGGGGGACTTCGGGTAGCGGGAGGCCCGATACGCAGTATTTT. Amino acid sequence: CSVGGTSGSGRPDTQYF.

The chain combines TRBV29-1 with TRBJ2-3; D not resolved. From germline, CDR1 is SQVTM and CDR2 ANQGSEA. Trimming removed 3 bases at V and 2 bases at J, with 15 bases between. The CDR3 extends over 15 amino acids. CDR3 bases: TGCAGCGTTGACTTTCGCAAGGAAGCCACAGATACGCAGTATTTT. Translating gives CSVDFRKEATDTQYF.

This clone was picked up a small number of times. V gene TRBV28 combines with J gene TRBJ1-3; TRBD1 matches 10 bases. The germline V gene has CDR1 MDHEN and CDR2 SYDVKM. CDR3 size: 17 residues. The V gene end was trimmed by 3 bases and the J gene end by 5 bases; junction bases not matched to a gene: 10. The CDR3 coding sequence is TGTGCCAGCAGTTTCTCTCGCGGGACAGGGGAGAGAAACACCATATATTTT. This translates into CASSFSRGTGERNTIYF.

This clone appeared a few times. In DNA form, the CDR3 reads TGTGCCAGCTCACCACGGGCTGCGGGAAACACTGAAGCTTTCTTT. This encodes CASSPRAAGNTEAFF. The chain couples TRBV18 to TRBJ1-1; the D is unclear. The CDR3 runs to 15 residues. CDR1 is KGHSH and CDR2 is LQKENI in the germline V gene. The germline V and J ends were trimmed by 1 base and 2 bases, with 11 bases remaining between them.

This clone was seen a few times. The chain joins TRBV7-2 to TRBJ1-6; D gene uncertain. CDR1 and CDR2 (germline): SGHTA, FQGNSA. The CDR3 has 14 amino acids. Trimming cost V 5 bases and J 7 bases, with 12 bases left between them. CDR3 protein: CASSPRHLNSPLHF. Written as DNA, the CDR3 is TGTGCCAGCAGCCCCAGGCACTTAAATTCACCCCTCCACTTT.

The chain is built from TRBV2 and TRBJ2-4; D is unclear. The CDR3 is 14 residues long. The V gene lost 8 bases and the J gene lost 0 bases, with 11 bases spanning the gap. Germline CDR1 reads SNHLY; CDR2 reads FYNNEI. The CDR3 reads CASEVGLAKNIQYF. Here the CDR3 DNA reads TGTGCCAGCGAAGTGGGCCTAGCCAAAAACATTCAGTACTTC.

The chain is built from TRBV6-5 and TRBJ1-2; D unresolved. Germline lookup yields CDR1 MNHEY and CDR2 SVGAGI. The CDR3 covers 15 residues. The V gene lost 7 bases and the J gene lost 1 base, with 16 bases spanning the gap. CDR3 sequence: CASTLSPADNYGYTF. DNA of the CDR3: TGTGCCAGCACCCTAAGCCCGGCAGATAACTATGGCTACACCTTC.

The CDR3 DNA reads TGTGCCAGCAGTCGTTTACAGGGAGATCAGCCCCAGCATTTT. Translating gives CASSRLQGDQPQHF. The chain carries TRBV5-6 and TRBJ1-5, with D maybe TRBD1 (6 bases). The germline V gene encodes CDR1 SGHDT and CDR2 YYEEEE. The length of the CDR3 is 14 residues. The V end was cut by 5 bases, the J end by 5 bases, with 14 bases between.